These 13 T cell receptor beta chains came from one sample sequenced in a study of CD8 T cells in ankylosing spondylitis (dated by TCRdb to between 2016 and 2019). Libraries were built with 5' RACE. The sequencing machine was an Illumina HiSeq 2500. TCRdb cleaned the public reads at Q25 with fastp, built clones with MiXCR and kept in-frame beta chains. CDR3 protein duplicates are merged, each entry listing the most common genes and DNA. The sample data list about 240,000 distinct CDR3 sequences, and roughly 8.6% of these were observed just once. The ten most abundant clones make up about 6.5% of the sample. Sequenced material: blood, either unsorted or a sorted T cell fraction (not recorded which). Receptors were obtained from a male donor with ankylosing spondylitis or in good health (not recorded which).

There are many counts of this clonotype. This rearrangement joins TRBV20-1 to TRBJ2-2, with D uncertain. The CDR3 has 16 residues. V shed 3 bases and J shed 1 base, with 15 bases lying between them. Germline V gives CDR1 DFQATT, CDR2 SNEGSKA (reference sequence). The CDR3, as DNA: TGCAGTGCTAGTGGAAACACACGCCGGAACACCGGGGAGCTGTTTTTT. Its translation is CSASGNTRRNTGELFF.

This clonotype was counted ten times or more. The chain employs TRBV5-1 and TRBJ1-1; D not certain. V was pared by 0 bases and J by 0 bases, with 6 bases between. CDR1 SGHRS and CDR2 YFSETQ come from the germline V gene. The CDR3 has 14 residues. The CDR3 is CASSLGTMNTEAFF. The CDR3 nucleotides read TGCGCCAGCAGCTTGGGAACAATGAACACTGAAGCTTTCTTT.

In the case of this clonotype: Its ends do not fully match the called genes, so a read error is possible. The chain joins TRBV7-2 to TRBJ2-3; D remains ambiguous. The CDR3 length is 12 residues. Germline V CDR1 and CDR2: SGHTA, FQGNSA. CDR3 amino acids: CPSSKSTDTQYF. DNA of the CDR3: TGTCCCAGCAGCAAGAGCACAGATACGCAGTATTTT.

Comment on this clonotype: A much larger clone lies a single base off, so this may be a read error. V gene TRBV20-1 combines with J gene TRBJ2-1; 11 bases match TRBD2. Per the germline V gene, CDR1 is DFQATT and CDR2 is SNEGSKA (reference sequence). V shed 8 bases and J 8 bases; nucleotides not matched to a gene: 14. This CDR3 has 15 amino acids. In nucleotides, the CDR3 is TGCAGTTCTAAGAGCAGGCTAGCGGGAGGCTATGAGCAGTTCTTC. It specifies CSSKSRLAGGYEQFF.

The table lists this clonotype with many counts. The rearrangement joins TRBV24-1 to TRBJ2-3, with D possibly matching TRBD1 (6 bases). Germline CDR1 reads KGHDR; CDR2 reads SFDVKD. The CDR3 runs to 16 residues. V lost 5 bases to trimming and J lost 1 base, with 15 bases between them. The CDR3: CATSVTGLEGTDTQYF. CDR3 bases: TGTGCCACCAGTGTGACAGGCCTCGAAGGCACAGATACGCAGTATTTT.

This clonotype was seen repeatedly, ten times or more. The chain has TRBV5-1 and TRBJ2-1, with D possibly TRBD2 on 6 matching bases. The germline V and J ends were trimmed by 7 bases and 4 bases, with 18 bases remaining between them. Germline assignment: CDR1 SGHRS and CDR2 YFSETQ. CDR3 length: 15 amino acids. CDR3 sequence: CASGRGIAVYNEQFF. The CDR3 DNA is TGCGCCAGCGGCCGAGGGATAGCGGTTTACAATGAGCAGTTCTTC.

This clonotype was counted ten times or more. The chain carries TRBV19 and TRBJ1-5; 7 nucleotides match TRBD1. With 4 bases clipped from V and 3 bases from J, the junction kept 6 bases outside the gene matches. Germline V gives CDR1 LNHDA, CDR2 SQIVND (reference sequence). The CDR3 contains 15 residues. CDR3 in amino acids: CASSRHDRDNQPQHF. The DNA of the CDR3 is TGTGCCAGTAGTAGACACGACAGGGACAATCAGCCCCAGCATTTT.

This clonotype has ten or more counts. The V and J genes are TRBV12-3 or TRBV12-4 and TRBJ1-1; no firm D call. The V end was cut by 5 bases, the J end by 4 bases, with 11 bases between. CDR3 length equals 13 residues. The CDR3: CASSPPLGTEAFF. CDR3 in DNA: TGTGCCAGCAGTCCCCCCCTGGGCACTGAAGCTTTCTTT.

This clonotype was counted at least ten times. The chain links TRBV20-1 to TRBJ1-1; D possibly corresponds to TRBD1 (5 bases). V dropped 0 bases and J dropped 8 bases, with 19 bases sitting between them. Germline-derived CDR1 and CDR2 are DFQATT and SNEGSKA (reference sequence). This CDR3 contains 15 residues. CDR3 DNA: TGCAGTGCTAGAGAAACCCGAGGAGGGGCTGGGGAAGCTTTCTTT. Protein product: CSARETRGGAGEAFF.

This clonotype was observed at least ten times. This chain joins TRBV29-1 and TRBJ1-2; TRBD1 might be the D (6 bases). Trimming took off 0 bases at V and 7 bases at J, with 15 bases between the two ends. Germline CDR1 is SQVTM and CDR2 is ANQGSEA. The CDR3 has 14 residues. CDR3 nucleotide sequence: TGCAGCGTTGAAGATGGGCACAGGGTCTCTGGCTACACCTTC. Its protein is CSVEDGHRVSGYTF.

This clonotype showed up just a few times. This rearrangement joins TRBV27 to TRBJ1-2; weak D call: TRBD1 (5 bases). Germline CDR1 MNHEY, CDR2 SMNVEV (reference sequence). The CDR3 spans 12 residues. Trimming cost V 7 bases and J 8 bases, with 14 bases left between them. The CDR3: CASTSRGSGYTF. CDR3 DNA sequence: TGTGCCAGCACAAGCCGGGGGAGCGGCTACACCTTC.

Many counts were recorded for this clonotype. The chain has TRBV5-5 and TRBJ1-4; weak D call: TRBD1 (5 bases). V was pared by 4 bases and J by 3 bases, with 13 bases between. Germline V lookup: CDR1 SGHKS, CDR2 YYEKEE (reference sequence). The CDR3 has 15 amino acids. The CDR3 spells CASSPGGTANEKLFF. The CDR3 nucleotides are TGTGCCAGCAGCCCTGGGGGGACGGCTAATGAAAAACTGTTTTTT.

This clonotype was detected ten times or more. This chain uses TRBV6-1 with TRBJ1-5; weak D call: TRBD1 (5 bases). V was cut by 7 bases and J by 12 bases, with 16 bases left in between. The CDR3 totals 12 residues. Germline V gene sequence: CDR1 MNHNS, CDR2 SASEGT. CDR3: CASTPDRGIQHF. For the CDR3, the DNA is TGTGCCAGCACTCCAGACCGGGGGATCCAGCATTTT.